Below, one T cell receptor (beta chain) is given with its context. The entry originates in a study of CD8 T cells in Susac syndrome. This CDR3 region has 17 residues. Trimming stripped 1 base from V and 2 bases from J, with 19 bases between. CDR1 and CDR2 (germline): DFQATT, SNEGSKA (reference sequence). Random-hexamer reverse transcription was applied to about 0.5 to 1 ug RNA. An immunoSEQ multiplex PCR amplified TCR beta CDR3 over 54 Vbeta and 13 Jbeta. TCRdb called the immunoSEQ multiplex PCR reads again in MiXCR, with one record for every CDR3 protein. The repertoire consists of 110,000 to 150,000 distinct CDR3 sequences, with roughly 95% occurring once and the leading ten covering 0.065% to 0.1%.

The chain is built from TRBV20-1 and TRBJ2-3, with D possibly being TRBD1 or TRBD2 (5 bases each). The sequence derives from a human donor with Susac syndrome. The sample was CD4+ T cells from PBMCs. The CDR3 reads CSARGAGTRNFTDTQYF. In nucleotides, the CDR3 is TGCAGTGCTAGAGGTGCCGGGACCCGAAACTTCACAGATACGCAGTATTTT.